A selection of T cell receptor beta chains follows, all from one sample in a study of blood T cell repertoires in COVID-19. Clones were sequenced by immunoSEQ multiplex PCR, and TCRdb holds only the in-frame ones, with some missing. The sample records 300,000 or so clones, 70% to 90% being singletons. Sequences were obtained from peripheral blood. The receptors stem from a woman aged 50 to 60 who had recovered from COVID-19. Both conserved end residues are part of each CDR3. Each record gives: CDR3 DNA, CDR3 protein, clone size, V gene, D gene, J gene. A D gene is named only where the DNA matches it firmly. Expanded clones get a size class; other rows say once, few or many, or leave the size out.

cdr3_nt: TGTGCCAGCAGCCCTTCTACCTCACCCCTCCACTTT
cdr3_aa: CASSPSTSPLHF
clone_size: -
v_call: TRBV12-3/TRBV12-4
d_call: -
j_call: TRBJ1-6

cdr3_nt: TGTGCCAGTAGGAGGAGGGGCACTAACTATGGCTACACCTTC
cdr3_aa: CASRRRGTNYGYTF
clone_size: -
v_call: TRBV19
d_call: -
j_call: TRBJ1-2

cdr3_nt: TGTGCCAGCAGCTTCCCAGAAAGATCCCATGAGCAGTTCTTC
cdr3_aa: CASSFPERSHEQFF
clone_size: -
v_call: TRBV5-6
d_call: -
j_call: TRBJ2-1

cdr3_nt: TGTGCCTGGACAGGGGGCAATTCACCCCTCCACTTT
cdr3_aa: CAWTGGNSPLHF
clone_size: -
v_call: TRBV30
d_call: TRBD1
j_call: TRBJ1-6

cdr3_nt: TGTGCCAGCAGCGTTACAGGGGATACAGATACGCAGTATTTT
cdr3_aa: CASSVTGDTDTQYF
clone_size: -
v_call: TRBV9
d_call: TRBD1
j_call: TRBJ2-3

cdr3_nt: TGTGCCAGCAGCCAAGTTACGGCAGGAGGCTACACCTTC
cdr3_aa: CASSQVTAGGYTF
clone_size: -
v_call: TRBV3-1/TRBV3-2
d_call: -
j_call: TRBJ1-2

cdr3_nt: TGTGCCAGCAGCCCAAAGACGACAGGCTTCTCTGGCTACACCTTC
cdr3_aa: CASSPKTTGFSGYTF
clone_size: -
v_call: TRBV3-1/TRBV3-2
d_call: -
j_call: TRBJ1-2

cdr3_nt: TGTGCCAGCAGTCTTAGCAGCACAGATACGCAGTATTTT
cdr3_aa: CASSLSSTDTQYF
clone_size: -
v_call: TRBV12-3/TRBV12-4
d_call: -
j_call: TRBJ2-3

cdr3_nt: TGTGCCAGCAGCTTCAACAGGGTCCATGAGCAGTTCTTC
cdr3_aa: CASSFNRVHEQFF
clone_size: -
v_call: TRBV11-3
d_call: -
j_call: TRBJ2-1

cdr3_nt: TGTGCCAGCAGCCAGGGCGTCACTAGCACAGATACGCAGTATTTT
cdr3_aa: CASSQGVTSTDTQYF
clone_size: -
v_call: TRBV3-1/TRBV3-2
d_call: -
j_call: TRBJ2-3

cdr3_nt: TGTGCCAGCAGTTTTCGGGGGACCCTTGAAGCTTTCTTT
cdr3_aa: CASSFRGTLEAFF
clone_size: -
v_call: TRBV28
d_call: -
j_call: TRBJ1-1

cdr3_nt: TGTGCCAGCAGCATTCCGAGGGGGACAGACTATGGCTACACCTTC
cdr3_aa: CASSIPRGTDYGYTF
clone_size: -
v_call: TRBV21-1
d_call: -
j_call: TRBJ1-2

cdr3_nt: TGTGCCAGCAGCTCGAGAGGACAGGGGTATGGCTACACCTTC
cdr3_aa: CASSSRGQGYGYTF
clone_size: -
v_call: TRBV7-9
d_call: TRBD1
j_call: TRBJ1-2

cdr3_nt: TGTGCCAGCAGCAGAGGGAACGAGCAGTACTTC
cdr3_aa: CASSRGNEQYF
clone_size: -
v_call: TRBV11-2
d_call: -
j_call: TRBJ2-7

cdr3_nt: TGTGCCACCAGCATCGGACAGTCCCGGTATTCACCCCTCCACTTT
cdr3_aa: CATSIGQSRYSPLHF
clone_size: -
v_call: TRBV15
d_call: -
j_call: TRBJ1-6

cdr3_nt: TGTGCCAGCAGCCAAGTCCAGGGGGCCGGTTCACCCCTCCACTTT
cdr3_aa: CASSQVQGAGSPLHF
clone_size: -
v_call: TRBV3-1/TRBV3-2
d_call: TRBD1
j_call: TRBJ1-6

cdr3_nt: TGCAGCGTTGCGGACTTAGCCAAAAACATTCAGTACTTC
cdr3_aa: CSVADLAKNIQYF
clone_size: -
v_call: TRBV29-1
d_call: -
j_call: TRBJ2-4

cdr3_nt: TGCGCCAGCAGCCACTTGACTAGCACAGATACGCAGTATTTT
cdr3_aa: CASSHLTSTDTQYF
clone_size: once
v_call: TRBV4-3
d_call: -
j_call: TRBJ2-3

cdr3_nt: TGTGCCAGCAGCCCGACAGGGGGCTGGTACGAGCAGTACTTC
cdr3_aa: CASSPTGGWYEQYF
clone_size: -
v_call: TRBV11-1
d_call: TRBD1
j_call: TRBJ2-7

cdr3_nt: TGTGCCAGCAGCGTGACAGGGGGCGGAGATGGCTACACCTTC
cdr3_aa: CASSVTGGGDGYTF
clone_size: -
v_call: TRBV5-4
d_call: TRBD1
j_call: TRBJ1-2

cdr3_nt: TGCGCCAGCAGCCAAGAGCGCACTAACTATGGCTACACCTTC
cdr3_aa: CASSQERTNYGYTF
clone_size: once
v_call: TRBV4-3
d_call: -
j_call: TRBJ1-2

cdr3_nt: TGTGCCAGCAGTTACAGATACAGTGAAGCTTTCTTT
cdr3_aa: CASSYRYSEAFF
clone_size: -
v_call: TRBV28
d_call: -
j_call: TRBJ1-1

cdr3_nt: TGTGCCAGCAACCAACCCGGGACAGGGTACCCAGATACGCAGTATTTT
cdr3_aa: CASNQPGTGYPDTQYF
clone_size: -
v_call: TRBV28
d_call: TRBD1
j_call: TRBJ2-3

cdr3_nt: TGTGCCAGCAGTCCCTCCCTCTCTCGGGGGTACACCTTC
cdr3_aa: CASSPSLSRGYTF
clone_size: once
v_call: TRBV12-3/TRBV12-4
d_call: -
j_call: TRBJ1-2

cdr3_nt: TGTGCCAGCAGCCCATTACCGGGAAAGAACACTGAAGCTTTCTTT
cdr3_aa: CASSPLPGKNTEAFF
clone_size: few
v_call: TRBV5-8
d_call: -
j_call: TRBJ1-1

cdr3_nt: TGTGCCAGCAGCTTCGTCGATTGGGGGCAGGGACGTCGCAATCAGCCCCAGCATTTT
cdr3_aa: CASSFVDWGQGRRNQPQHF
clone_size: once
v_call: TRBV13
d_call: -
j_call: TRBJ1-5

cdr3_nt: TGTGCCACCAGTGATTCCAACCCGGGACTAGCGGGGTACAATGAGCAGTTCTTC
cdr3_aa: CATSDSNPGLAGYNEQFF
clone_size: -
v_call: TRBV24-1
d_call: TRBD2
j_call: TRBJ2-1

cdr3_nt: TGTGCCATCAGTGAAGGGACACTCATCTACGAGCAGTACTTC
cdr3_aa: CAISEGTLIYEQYF
clone_size: -
v_call: TRBV10-3
d_call: -
j_call: TRBJ2-7

cdr3_nt: TGTGCCAGCAAGGAGCGGGAGCGATCAGAGACCCAGTACTTC
cdr3_aa: CASKERERSETQYF
clone_size: -
v_call: TRBV28
d_call: TRBD2
j_call: TRBJ2-5

cdr3_nt: TGTGCCAGTAGTTCAGTCAACGCGGGTGGAAACACCATATATTTT
cdr3_aa: CASSSVNAGGNTIYF
clone_size: -
v_call: TRBV19
d_call: -
j_call: TRBJ1-3

cdr3_nt: TGTGCCATCAGTGAGTGGCAGGGAAGTATGAGCTATGGCTACACCTTC
cdr3_aa: CAISEWQGSMSYGYTF
clone_size: -
v_call: TRBV10-3
d_call: -
j_call: TRBJ1-2

cdr3_nt: TGTGCCAGCAGTTTGGGAGGCGGGTTTACAGATACGCAGTATTTT
cdr3_aa: CASSLGGGFTDTQYF
clone_size: -
v_call: TRBV27
d_call: -
j_call: TRBJ2-3

cdr3_nt: TGTGCCAGCAGTTTGGGGCTTAATTCACCCCTCCACTTT
cdr3_aa: CASSLGLNSPLHF
clone_size: -
v_call: TRBV12-3/TRBV12-4
d_call: -
j_call: TRBJ1-6

cdr3_nt: TGTGCCAGCAGTTTACTGATATTAGGGGCTTCCAAAAACATTCAGTACTTC
cdr3_aa: CASSLLILGASKNIQYF
clone_size: once
v_call: TRBV28
d_call: -
j_call: TRBJ2-4

cdr3_nt: TGTGCCATCAGAGGACAGGCGATTTACGAGCAGTACTTC
cdr3_aa: CAIRGQAIYEQYF
clone_size: -
v_call: TRBV10-3
d_call: TRBD1
j_call: TRBJ2-7

cdr3_nt: TGCGCCAGCAGCTCGGGACAGGGCGGCACTGAAGCTTTCTTT
cdr3_aa: CASSSGQGGTEAFF
clone_size: -
v_call: TRBV5-1
d_call: TRBD1
j_call: TRBJ1-1

cdr3_nt: TGTGCCAGCAAACCGGACTCATCCCAAGAGACCCAGTACTTC
cdr3_aa: CASKPDSSQETQYF
clone_size: -
v_call: TRBV27
d_call: -
j_call: TRBJ2-5

cdr3_nt: TGCGCCAGCAGCCTAGGGACAGACTACGAGCAGTACTTC
cdr3_aa: CASSLGTDYEQYF
clone_size: -
v_call: TRBV5-1
d_call: TRBD1
j_call: TRBJ2-7

cdr3_nt: TGTGCCTGGAGACAGGGAGCCACCGGGGAGCTGTTTTTT
cdr3_aa: CAWRQGATGELFF
clone_size: -
v_call: TRBV11-2
d_call: TRBD1
j_call: TRBJ2-2

cdr3_nt: TGCGCCAGCAGCCAAGCTGCAGGGACTAGCGGCTCCTACGAGCAGTACTTC
cdr3_aa: CASSQAAGTSGSYEQYF
clone_size: -
v_call: TRBV4-3
d_call: TRBD2
j_call: TRBJ2-7

cdr3_nt: TGTGCCAGCAGTGAACGATCGGGGGAAAATCAGCCCCAGCATTTT
cdr3_aa: CASSERSGENQPQHF
clone_size: once
v_call: TRBV2
d_call: -
j_call: TRBJ1-5

cdr3_nt: TGTGCCAGCAGTAACCTACAGGGCCCGGGCGGCTATGGCTACACCTTC
cdr3_aa: CASSNLQGPGGYGYTF
clone_size: few
v_call: TRBV6-2/TRBV6-3
d_call: -
j_call: TRBJ1-2

cdr3_nt: TGTGCCAGCAGCCGGACAGGGGAGGCAAGGGAGCTGTTTTTT
cdr3_aa: CASSRTGEARELFF
clone_size: -
v_call: TRBV6-2/TRBV6-3
d_call: TRBD1
j_call: TRBJ2-2

cdr3_nt: TGCAGCGCTTCGACAGGGAACCAGCCCCAGCATTTT
cdr3_aa: CSASTGNQPQHF
clone_size: -
v_call: TRBV29-1
d_call: TRBD1
j_call: TRBJ1-5

cdr3_nt: TGTGCCAGCAGTAGGACTAGCGGCACAGATACGCAGTATTTT
cdr3_aa: CASSRTSGTDTQYF
clone_size: -
v_call: TRBV6-5
d_call: TRBD2
j_call: TRBJ2-3

cdr3_nt: TGTGCCAGCAGTGGAACCCCTGGACAGGGCAGGATTGAAAAACTGTTTTTT
cdr3_aa: CASSGTPGQGRIEKLFF
clone_size: -
v_call: TRBV6-1
d_call: TRBD1
j_call: TRBJ1-4

cdr3_nt: TGCAGCGTTGGAAGCTACCAAGAGACCCAGTACTTC
cdr3_aa: CSVGSYQETQYF
clone_size: -
v_call: TRBV29-1
d_call: -
j_call: TRBJ2-5

cdr3_nt: TGTGCCAGCAGCCGAGGGGTCCGGGGGGAGCTTGAGACCCAGTACTTC
cdr3_aa: CASSRGVRGELETQYF
clone_size: -
v_call: TRBV7-7
d_call: TRBD2
j_call: TRBJ2-5

cdr3_nt: TGCAGTGCTAGTTTCCTAGCGGTCTACGAGCAGTACTTC
cdr3_aa: CSASFLAVYEQYF
clone_size: -
v_call: TRBV20-1
d_call: TRBD2
j_call: TRBJ2-7

cdr3_nt: TGTGCCAGCAGCCCATCCTACGAGCAGTACTTC
cdr3_aa: CASSPSYEQYF
clone_size: -
v_call: TRBV5-5
d_call: -
j_call: TRBJ2-7

cdr3_nt: TGTGCCAGCAGCGGTGACGGGGTTGAGCAGTACTTC
cdr3_aa: CASSGDGVEQYF
clone_size: -
v_call: TRBV9
d_call: -
j_call: TRBJ2-7

cdr3_nt: TGTGCCAGCAGAGTAACCAGGGAGGTTCAGCCCCAGCATTTT
cdr3_aa: CASRVTREVQPQHF
clone_size: -
v_call: TRBV6-5
d_call: -
j_call: TRBJ1-5

cdr3_nt: TGTGCCAGCAGCTTAGGACAGGGGGTTAGCGAGCAGTACTTC
cdr3_aa: CASSLGQGVSEQYF
clone_size: -
v_call: TRBV7-8
d_call: TRBD1
j_call: TRBJ2-7

cdr3_nt: TGTGCCAGCTCAGTCCGGGACATGAACACTGAAGCTTTCTTT
cdr3_aa: CASSVRDMNTEAFF
clone_size: -
v_call: TRBV18
d_call: -
j_call: TRBJ1-1